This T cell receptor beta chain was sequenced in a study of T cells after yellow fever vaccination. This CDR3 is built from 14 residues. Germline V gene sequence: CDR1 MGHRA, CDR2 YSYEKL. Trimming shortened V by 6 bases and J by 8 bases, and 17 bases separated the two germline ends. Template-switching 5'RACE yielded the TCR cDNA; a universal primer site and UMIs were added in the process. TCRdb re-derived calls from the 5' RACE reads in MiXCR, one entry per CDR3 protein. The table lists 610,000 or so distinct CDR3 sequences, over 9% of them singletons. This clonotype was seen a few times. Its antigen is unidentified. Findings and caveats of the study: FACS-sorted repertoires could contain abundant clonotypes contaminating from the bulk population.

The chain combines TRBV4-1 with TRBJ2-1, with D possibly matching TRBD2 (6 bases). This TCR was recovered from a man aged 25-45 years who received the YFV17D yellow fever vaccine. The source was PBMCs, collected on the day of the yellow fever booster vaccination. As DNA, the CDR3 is TGCGCCAGCAGGGAGGAACTAGCCATAGATGAGCAGTTCTTC. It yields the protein CASREELAIDEQFF.